This TCR beta chain was sequenced for a study of T cell responses to AZD1222 COVID-19 vaccine. Study-wide findings and caveats: Reportedly, close to half of spike-specific TCRs are directed against unmutated variant regions. Only six or seven AZD1222 recipients tested seropositive at baseline.

The CDR3 extends over 13 amino acids. V shed 0 bases and J shed 0 bases, with 3 bases lying between them. CDR1 and CDR2 (germline): SGHRS, YFSETQ. Sequenced by immunoSEQ multiplex PCR; TCRdb stores in-frame clones only, minus some. The sample records 120,000 or so clones, around 90% being singletons. Worth noting for this clone: The antigen remains undetermined.

The TCR was taken from an adult in good health. Source: peripheral blood, taken on day 0 of MenACWY control vaccination. The chain carries TRBV5-1 and TRBJ1-1; D not certain. In nucleotides, the CDR3 is TGCGCCAGCAGCTTGGGAGTGAACACTGAAGCTTTCTTT. It specifies CASSLGVNTEAFF. The complete variable domain, with remaining parts taken from reference TRBV5-1 and TRBJ1-1, reads KAGVTQTPRYLIKTRGQQVTLSCSPISGHRSVSWYQQTPGQGLQFLFEYFSETQRNKGNFPGRFSGRQFSNSRSEMNVSTLELGDSALYLCASSLGVNTEAFFGQGTRLTVV.